Below are 20 T cell receptor beta chains sequenced from a single sample in a study of blood T cell repertoires in COVID-19. Sequencing used immunoSEQ multiplex PCR; TCRdb keeps in-frame clones, though not all of them. The data hold 200,000 to 300,000 clones, with about 79% observed a single time. Sequencing was performed on peripheral blood. Receptor source: an elderly woman with acute or convalescent COVID-19.

This sequence joins TRBV2 and TRBJ1-5; 7 positions agree with TRBD1. This CDR3 spans 14 amino acids. J lost 6 bases, V lost 3 bases, and 5 bases had no gene match. Germline lookup yields CDR1 SNHLY and CDR2 FYNNEI. CDR3 sequence reads: CASSEVRGFQPQHF. CDR3 DNA sequence: TGTGCCAGCAGTGAGGTCAGGGGGTTTCAGCCCCAGCATTTT. Drawing the rest from reference TRBV2 and TRBJ1-5, the complete variable domain is EPEVTQTPSHQVTQMGQEVILRCVPISNHLYFYWYRQILGQKVEFLVSFYNNEISEKSEIFDDQFSVERPDGSNFTLKIRSTKLEDSAMYFCASSEVRGFQPQHFGDGTRLSIL.

The chain links TRBV2 to TRBJ1-6, with D perhaps matching TRBD1 (5 bases). Deletions cut 5 bases from V and 7 bases from J, with 15 bases between. The V gene's germline CDR1 is SNHLY and CDR2 FYNNEI. The CDR3 is 15 amino acids. In nucleotides, the CDR3 is TGTGCCAGCAGTTCTGGGGGGGGAGTAAATTCACCCCTCCACTTT. This encodes CASSSGGGVNSPLHF.

This clone was observed a handful of times. This rearrangement joins TRBV18 to TRBJ1-3, with D perhaps matching TRBD1 (5 bases). The CDR3 is made up of 15 amino acids. The germline V gene has CDR1 KGHSH and CDR2 LQKENI. V lost 5 bases, J lost 4 bases, and 15 bases lay in between. The CDR3 loop is CASSEGALKGNTIYF. The DNA for the CDR3 is TGTGCCAGCTCAGAAGGGGCCTTGAAAGGAAACACCATATATTTT.

The chain combines TRBV28 with TRBJ2-1, with TRBD1 matching 7 bases. CDR1 MDHEN and CDR2 SYDVKM come from the germline V gene. The CDR3 extends over 15 amino acids. Germline trimming cut 6 bases from V and 7 bases from J; bases unmatched to any gene: 12. The CDR3, as DNA: TGTGCCAGCAGGTCTGAAGGGGGCACAGGAAATGAGCAGTTCTTC. Translated, it gives CASRSEGGTGNEQFF. The whole variable domain, remainder taken from reference TRBV28 and TRBJ2-1, is DVKVTQSSRYLVKRTGEKVFLECVQDMDHENMFWYRQDPGLGLRLIYFSYDVKMKEKGDIPEGYSVSREKKERFSLILESASTNQTSMYLCASRSEGGTGNEQFFGPGTRLTVL.

The table lists this clone with a count of one. The V gene is TRBV7-8, the J gene TRBJ1-1, with 11 bases matching TRBD1. Germline V CDR1 and CDR2: SGHVS, FQNEAQ. This CDR3 comprises 15 residues. V was pared by 5 bases and J by 5 bases, with 7 bases of the junction left unmatched. The CDR3 loop reads CASSPRDRGGTEAFF. The CDR3 coding sequence is TGTGCCAGCAGCCCGAGGGACAGGGGGGGAACTGAAGCTTTCTTT.

There are a few counts of this clone. Other DNA sequences in the same sample also yield this CDR3. The V call is TRBV9, the J call TRBJ2-5; TRBD2 matches 9 bases. There are 16 residues in the CDR3. Per the germline V gene, CDR1 is SGDLS and CDR2 is YYNGEE. With 0 bases clipped from V and 2 bases from J, the junction kept 5 bases outside the gene matches. CDR3 loop: CASSVAPAGGQETQYF. For the CDR3, the DNA is TGTGCCAGCAGCGTAGCTCCAGCGGGGGGACAAGAGACCCAGTACTTC.

The chain employs TRBV2 and TRBJ2-1, with 10 bases fitting TRBD1. Trimming took 4 bases from V and 8 from J; bases not matched to a gene: 8. The CDR3 covers 15 residues. Per the germline V gene, CDR1 is SNHLY and CDR2 is FYNNEI. The CDR3 region has the DNA TGTGCCAGCAGTGTAGACAGGGGGCGCTTCTATGAGCAGTTCTTC. Encoded protein: CASSVDRGRFYEQFF.

V and J are TRBV6-2 or TRBV6-3 and TRBJ1-1; 7 bases map to TRBD1. Germline V lookup: CDR1 MNHEY, CDR2 SVGEGT. The CDR3 has 16 amino acids. J lost 3 bases, V lost 6 bases, and 13 bases had no gene match. The CDR3 DNA reads as TGTGCCAGCAGGCCTCGAAAAGGGGGCGGCCACACTGAAGCTTTCTTT. This gives the protein CASRPRKGGGHTEAFF.

The V and J genes are TRBV28 and TRBJ1-4; unclear D gene. CDR3 length: 14 residues. V lost 4 bases, J lost 8 bases, and 14 bases lay in between. Germline V CDR1 and CDR2: MDHEN, SYDVKM. The CDR3 sequence: CASSWAGVGEKLFF. The CDR3 bases are TGTGCCAGCAGTTGGGCCGGGGTCGGGGAAAAACTGTTTTTT.

This chain connects TRBV24-1 to TRBJ2-1; D perhaps matches TRBD1 (6 bases). The V and J ends lost 4 bases and 16 bases respectively, with 19 bases between them. Germline-derived CDR1 and CDR2 are KGHDR and SFDVKD. CDR3 length equals 13 residues. The chain's CDR3 is CATSDPLQGLRFF. The CDR3 DNA sequence: TGTGCCACCAGTGACCCCTTGCAGGGGCTAAGATTCTTC.

This sequence joins TRBV15 and TRBJ1-2; 10 positions match TRBD1. Germline V gene lookup returns CDR1 LNHNV and CDR2 YYDKDF (reference sequence). This CDR3 has 15 amino acids. With 3 bases clipped from V and 4 bases from J, the junction kept 5 bases outside the gene matches. This CDR3 reads CATSRPGTGAYGYTF. CDR3 DNA: TGTGCCACCAGCAGGCCCGGGACAGGGGCCTATGGCTACACCTTC.

This clone came up a few times. The chain couples TRBV29-1 to TRBJ1-1, with 11 bases identical to TRBD1. Trimming at V came to 2 bases and at J to 2 bases, leaving 4 bases not matched to a gene. Germline CDR1 SQVTM, CDR2 ANQGSEA. This CDR3 has 15 amino acids. The CDR3 DNA is TGCAGCGTTGAATCCGGGACAGGGGGAAACACTGAAGCTTTCTTT. It encodes CSVESGTGGNTEAFF.

The chain is built from TRBV4-1 and TRBJ1-1, with 7 bases that match TRBD1. J lost 0 bases, V lost 4 bases, and 5 bases had no gene match. Germline CDR1 reads MGHRA; CDR2 reads YSYEKL. This CDR3 has 15 amino acids. DNA of the CDR3: TGCGCCAGCAGCCGGAACAGGGGAGTGAACACTGAAGCTTTCTTT. Translating it yields CASSRNRGVNTEAFF.

The rearrangement joins TRBV3-1 (or the pseudogene TRBV3-2) to TRBJ2-2, with 9 positions matching TRBD1. The CDR3 runs to 15 residues. The trim removed 4 bases at V and 6 bases at J, leaving 6 bases unmatched. The germline V gene encodes CDR1 LGHDT and CDR2 YNNKEL (reference sequence). The CDR3 DNA reads as TGTGCCAGCAGCCGAGGGACAGGGCTTCCCGGGGAGCTGTTTTTT. Its protein is CASSRGTGLPGELFF.

The count of this clone is one. The CDR3 here is CASSLRGGQGAYEQYF. The CDR3 DNA reads as TGTGCCAGCAGTTTAAGGGGAGGGCAGGGGGCTTACGAGCAGTACTTC. The rearrangement links TRBV27 to TRBJ2-7; a weak D match, TRBD1 (8 bases). This CDR3 is built from 16 residues. Trimming cost V 2 bases and J 4 bases, with 18 bases left between them. Germline CDR1 and CDR2: MNHEY and SMNVEV (reference sequence).

The chain joins TRBV6-1 to TRBJ1-3, with 7 bases matching TRBD1. V lost 5 bases and J lost 4; bases outside the gene matches: 8. Germline V gene sequence: CDR1 MNHNS, CDR2 SASEGT. The CDR3 contains 15 residues. CDR3 residues: CASSLTGPGGNTIYF. CDR3 in DNA: TGTGCCAGCAGTCTGACAGGGCCGGGAGGAAACACCATATATTTT.

J is TRBJ2-5 and V is TRBV7-9, with D possibly TRBD2 on 6 matching bases. Trimming removed 5 bases at V and 6 bases at J, with 16 bases between. Germline CDR1 and CDR2: SEHNR and FQNEAQ (reference sequence). The CDR3 contains 14 residues. Here the CDR3 reads CASSPGTFLKTQYF. Here the CDR3 DNA reads TGTGCCAGCAGCCCCGGGACTTTCTTGAAGACCCAGTACTTC. The variable domain in full, with the rest retrieved from reference TRBV7-9 and TRBJ2-5, is DTGVSQNPRHKITKRGQNVTFRCDPISEHNRLYWYRQTLGQGPEFLTYFQNEAQLEKSRLLSDRFSAERPKGSFSTLEIQRTEQGDSAMYLCASSPGTFLKTQYFGPGTRLLVL.

This clone came up a few times. Other DNA sequences from this sample encode an identical CDR3 as well. This chain uses TRBV2 with TRBJ1-2; 7 nucleotides agree with TRBD1. Germline trimming cut 4 bases from V and 4 bases from J; bases unmatched to any gene: 0. This CDR3 spans 12 amino acids. Germline assignment: CDR1 SNHLY and CDR2 FYNNEI. CDR3 protein: CASSGDSYGYTF. The CDR3 DNA reads as TGTGCCAGCAGTGGGGACAGCTATGGCTACACCTTC.

DNA of the CDR3: TGTGCCAGCAGCCAAGTAGGGGCTATGGGGACCCAGTACTTC. Protein sequence: CASSQVGAMGTQYF. The V and J genes are TRBV3-1 (or the pseudogene TRBV3-2) and TRBJ2-5; D might be TRBD1 (5 bases). CDR1 is LGHDT and CDR2 is YNNKEL in the germline V gene (reference sequence). Trimming stripped 1 base from V and 7 bases from J, with 13 bases between. The CDR3 covers 14 residues.

The genes are TRBV29-1 and TRBJ2-7; D is ambiguous. The V gene lost 6 bases and the J gene lost 3 bases, with 12 bases spanning the gap. Germline CDR1 is SQVTM and CDR2 is ANQGSEA. This CDR3 contains 12 residues. The CDR3 DNA reads TGCAGCGTCCTGGGCCAGCTCTACGAGCAGTACTTC. Amino acid sequence: CSVLGQLYEQYF.